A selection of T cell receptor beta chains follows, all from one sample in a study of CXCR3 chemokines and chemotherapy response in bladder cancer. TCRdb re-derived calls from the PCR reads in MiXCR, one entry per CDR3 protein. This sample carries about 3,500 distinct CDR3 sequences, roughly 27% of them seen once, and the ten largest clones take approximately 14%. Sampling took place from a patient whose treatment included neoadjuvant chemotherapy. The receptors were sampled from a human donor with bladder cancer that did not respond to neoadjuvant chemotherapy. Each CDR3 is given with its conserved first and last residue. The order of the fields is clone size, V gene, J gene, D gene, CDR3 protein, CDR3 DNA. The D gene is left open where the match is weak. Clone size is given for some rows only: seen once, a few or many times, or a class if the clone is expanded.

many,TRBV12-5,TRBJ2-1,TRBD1,CASGLVRAGGSEQFF,TGTGCTAGTGGTTTGGTGAGGGCAGGGGGAAGTGAGCAGTTCTTC
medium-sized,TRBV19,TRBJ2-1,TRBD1,CASSDGQGGNYEQFF,TGTGCCAGTAGCGACGGACAGGGTGGTAACTATGAGCAGTTCTTC
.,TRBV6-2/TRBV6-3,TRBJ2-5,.,CASIGGSGETQYF,TGTGCCAGCATAGGGGGGTCCGGAGAGACCCAGTACTTC
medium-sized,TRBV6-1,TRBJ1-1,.,CASSPRGGNTEAFF,TGTGCCAGCAGCCCGAGGGGGGGGAACACTGAAGCTTTCTTT
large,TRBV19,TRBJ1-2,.,CASSIISGTGYGYTF,TGTGCCAGTAGTATAATATCCGGGACGGGCTATGGCTACACCTTC
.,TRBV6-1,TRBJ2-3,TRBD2,CASTVLADSTDTQYF,TGTGCCAGCACAGTGCTAGCGGATAGCACAGATACGCAGTATTTT
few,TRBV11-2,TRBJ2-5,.,CASSLDHSQSSQYF,TGTGCCAGCAGCTTAGATCACTCCCAAAGTTCCCAGTACTTC
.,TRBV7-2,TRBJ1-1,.,CASRGQFPSGYTFGSGGICEAFF,.
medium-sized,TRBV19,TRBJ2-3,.,CASSRRLGESTDTQYF,TGTGCCAGTAGCCGACGACTGGGGGAGAGCACAGATACGCAGTATTTT
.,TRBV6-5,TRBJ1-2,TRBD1,CASRGQGARNGYTF,TGTGCCAGCAGAGGACAGGGGGCGCGGAATGGCTACACCTTC
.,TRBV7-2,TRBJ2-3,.,CASSLGGGADTQYF,TGTGCCAGCAGCTTAGGGGGTGGGGCGGATACGCAGTATTTT
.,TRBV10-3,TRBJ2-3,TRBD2,CAISEVGGGASDTQYF,TGTGCCATCAGTGAGGTTGGCGGGGGGGCCTCCGATACGCAGTATTTT
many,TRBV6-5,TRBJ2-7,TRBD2,CASRRLAGSSYEQYF,TGTGCCAGCAGGAGACTAGCGGGGAGCTCCTACGAGCAGTACTTC
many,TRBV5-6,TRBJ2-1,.,CASSLVARLYHNEQFF,TGTGCCAGCAGCTTGGTGGCTAGATTATACCACAATGAGCAGTTCTTC
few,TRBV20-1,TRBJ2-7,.,CSARDRKAPYSYEQYF,TGCAGTGCTAGAGATAGAAAGGCCCCCTACTCCTACGAGCAGTACTTC
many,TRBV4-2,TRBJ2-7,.,CASSHPGTGFSEQYF,TGTGCCAGCAGCCATCCGGGGACTGGGTTCAGCGAGCAGTACTTC
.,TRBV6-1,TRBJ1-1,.,CASMSQANTEAFF,TGTGCCAGCATGTCGCAGGCGAACACTGAAGCTTTCTTT
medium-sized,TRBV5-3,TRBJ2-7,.,CARSFSGGTSSYEQYF,TGTGCCAGAAGCTTTAGTGGTGGCACAAGCTCCTACGAGCAGTACTTC
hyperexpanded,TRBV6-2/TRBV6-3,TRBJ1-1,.,CASADPRAEAFF,TGTGCCAGCGCAGATCCACGGGCTGAAGCTTTCTTT
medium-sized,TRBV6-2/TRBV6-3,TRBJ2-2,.,CASSVPSAFGGELFF,TGTGCCAGCAGTGTCCCTAGCGCTTTCGGCGGGGAGCTGTTTTTT
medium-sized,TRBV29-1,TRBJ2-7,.,CSVSQVAGKGYEQYF,TGCAGCGTTTCCCAGGTGGCAGGAAAGGGCTACGAGCAGTACTTC
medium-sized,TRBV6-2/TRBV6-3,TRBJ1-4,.,CASNDPNEKLFF,TGTGCCAGCAACGATCCTAATGAAAAACTGTTTTTT
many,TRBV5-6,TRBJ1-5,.,CASSVGTGYNQPQHF,TGTGCCAGCAGCGTAGGAACAGGGTATAATCAGCCCCAGCATTTT
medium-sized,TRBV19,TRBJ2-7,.,CASSPAAGLGEQYF,TGTGCCAGTAGCCCAGCGGCGGGTTTGGGTGAGCAGTACTTC
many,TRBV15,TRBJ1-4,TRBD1,CATTTGLTNEKLFF,TGTGCCACCACGACAGGGCTAACTAATGAAAAACTGTTTTTT
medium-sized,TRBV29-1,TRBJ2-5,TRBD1,CSVATGTARETQYF,TGCAGCGTAGCCACCGGGACAGCGAGGGAGACCCAGTACTTC
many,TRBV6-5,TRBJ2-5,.,CASSYSGGAGETQYF,TGTGCCAGCAGTTACTCGGGGGGCGCGGGGGAGACCCAGTACTTC
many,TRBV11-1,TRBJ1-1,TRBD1,CASSIVGQGNTEAFF,TGTGCCAGCAGCATCGTGGGACAGGGAAACACTGAAGCTTTCTTT
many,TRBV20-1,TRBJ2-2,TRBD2,CSAQAASGGQTGELFF,TGCAGTGCTCAGGCAGCTAGCGGGGGTCAGACCGGGGAGCTGTTTTTT
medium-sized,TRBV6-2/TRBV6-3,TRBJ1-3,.,CASTQPRPGNTIYF,TGTGCCAGCACGCAGCCCCGCCCTGGAAACACCATATATTTT
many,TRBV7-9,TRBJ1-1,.,CASSLVGADTEAFF,TGTGCCAGCAGCTTAGTAGGGGCCGACACTGAAGCTTTCTTT
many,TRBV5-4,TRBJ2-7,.,CASRDDRKGSYEQYF,TGTGCCAGCAGGGACGATCGCAAAGGCTCCTACGAGCAGTACTTC
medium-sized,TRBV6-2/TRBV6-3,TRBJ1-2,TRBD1,CASSDPPGQGNYGYTF,TGTGCCAGCAGTGACCCACCGGGACAGGGAAACTATGGCTACACCTTC
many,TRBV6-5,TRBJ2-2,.,CASSYSSRVNTGELFF,TGTGCCAGCAGTTACTCGAGTAGGGTTAACACCGGGGAGCTGTTTTTT
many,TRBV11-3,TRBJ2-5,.,CASGRMAGPQETQYF,TGTGCCAGCGGCCGAATGGCGGGACCTCAAGAGACCCAGTACTTC
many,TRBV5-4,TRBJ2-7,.,CASSPDSPPYEQYF,TGTGCCAGCAGCCCGGACAGCCCACCTTACGAGCAGTACTTC
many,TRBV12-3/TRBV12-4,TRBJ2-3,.,CASSPTDTQYF,TGTGCCAGCAGCCCCACAGATACGCAGTATTTT
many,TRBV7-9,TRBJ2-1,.,CASSQPVGYNEQFF,TGTGCCAGCAGCCAACCGGTCGGGTACAATGAGCAGTTCTTC
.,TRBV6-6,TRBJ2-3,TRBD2,CAGSNPSGGASDTQYF,TGTGCCGGCAGCAACCCTAGCGGGGGGGCCTCCGATACGCAGTATTTT
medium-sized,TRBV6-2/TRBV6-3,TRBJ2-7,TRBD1,CASSGTGLSYEQYF,TGTGCCAGCAGCGGGACAGGGCTTTCCTACGAGCAGTACTTC
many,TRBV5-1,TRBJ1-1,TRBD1,CASQQGQTNTEAFF,TGCGCCTCTCAGCAGGGACAGACGAACACTGAAGCTTTCTTT